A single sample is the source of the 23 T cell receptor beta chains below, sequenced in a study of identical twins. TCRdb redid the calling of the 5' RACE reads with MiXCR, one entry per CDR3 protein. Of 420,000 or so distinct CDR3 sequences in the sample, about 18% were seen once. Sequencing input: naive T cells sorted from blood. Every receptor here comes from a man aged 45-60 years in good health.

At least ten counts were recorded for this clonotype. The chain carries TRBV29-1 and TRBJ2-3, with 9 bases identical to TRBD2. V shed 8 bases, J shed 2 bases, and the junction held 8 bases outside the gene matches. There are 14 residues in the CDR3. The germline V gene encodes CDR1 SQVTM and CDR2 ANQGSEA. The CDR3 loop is CSTELAGHTDTQYF. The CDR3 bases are TGCAGCACCGAACTAGCGGGTCACACAGATACGCAGTATTTT.

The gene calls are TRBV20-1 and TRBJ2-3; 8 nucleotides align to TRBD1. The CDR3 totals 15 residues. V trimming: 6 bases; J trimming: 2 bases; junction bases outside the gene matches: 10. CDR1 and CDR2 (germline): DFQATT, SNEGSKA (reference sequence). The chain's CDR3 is CSAPETGGSTDTQYF. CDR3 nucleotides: TGCAGTGCCCCCGAAACAGGGGGATCCACAGATACGCAGTATTTT.

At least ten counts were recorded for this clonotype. The CDR3 DNA is TGTGCCAGCAGTTCTGCCGGACTAGCGGGAGGCCCTGAGCAGTTCTTC. It yields the protein CASSSAGLAGGPEQFF. The rearrangement joins TRBV28 to TRBJ2-1; TRBD2 aligns across 14 bases. V dropped 4 bases and J dropped 9; count of bases not matched to a gene: 8. This CDR3 has 16 residues. The germline CDR1 and CDR2 sequences are MDHEN and SYDVKM.

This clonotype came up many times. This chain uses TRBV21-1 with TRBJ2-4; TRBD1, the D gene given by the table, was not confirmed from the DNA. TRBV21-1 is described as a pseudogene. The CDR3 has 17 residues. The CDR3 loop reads CASSKGAGELTENIQYF. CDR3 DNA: TGTGCCAGCAGCAAAGGGGCAGGGGAGTTAACCGAAAACATTCAGTACTTC.

The CDR3 loop reads CSVDREISGYTF. The CDR3, as DNA: TGCAGCGTTGACAGGGAGATCTCTGGCTACACCTTC. The chain is built from TRBV29-1 and TRBJ1-2; perhaps TRBD1 as D (5 bases). Germline V gene lookup returns CDR1 SQVTM and CDR2 ANQGSEA. The CDR3 length is 12 residues. V was cut by 3 bases and J by 7 bases, with 12 bases left in between. The full variable domain, rest sourced from reference TRBV29-1 and TRBJ1-2, is SAVISQKPSRDICQRGTSLTIQCQVDSQVTMMFWYRQQPGQSLTLIATANQGSEATYESGFVIDKFPISRPNLTFSTLTVSNMSPEDSSIYLCSVDREISGYTFGSGTRLTVV.

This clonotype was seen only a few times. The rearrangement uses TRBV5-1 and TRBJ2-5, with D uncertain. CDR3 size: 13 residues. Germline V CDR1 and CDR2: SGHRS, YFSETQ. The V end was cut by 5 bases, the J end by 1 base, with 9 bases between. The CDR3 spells CASRRQLQETQYF. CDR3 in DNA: TGCGCCAGCAGACGGCAGCTCCAAGAGACCCAGTACTTC.

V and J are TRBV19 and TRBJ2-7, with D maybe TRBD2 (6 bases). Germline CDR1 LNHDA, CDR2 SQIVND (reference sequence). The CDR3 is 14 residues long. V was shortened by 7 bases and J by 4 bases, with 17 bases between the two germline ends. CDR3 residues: CASTTGLGSYEQYF. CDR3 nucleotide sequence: TGTGCCAGTACAACGGGACTCGGCTCTTACGAGCAGTACTTC.

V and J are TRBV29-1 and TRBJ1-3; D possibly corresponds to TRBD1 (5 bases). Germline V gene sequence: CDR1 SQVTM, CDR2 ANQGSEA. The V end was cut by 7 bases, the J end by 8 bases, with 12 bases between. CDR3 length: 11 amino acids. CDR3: CSGGQGDTIYF. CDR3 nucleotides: TGCAGCGGAGGACAAGGAGACACCATATATTTT.

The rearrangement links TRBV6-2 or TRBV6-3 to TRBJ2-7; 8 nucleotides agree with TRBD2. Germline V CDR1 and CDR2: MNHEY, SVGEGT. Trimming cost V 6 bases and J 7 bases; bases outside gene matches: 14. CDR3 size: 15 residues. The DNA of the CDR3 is TGTGCCAGCAGCTCCTCCAGCGGGGGCTCTCGAGAGCAGTACTTC. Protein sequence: CASSSSSGGSREQYF.

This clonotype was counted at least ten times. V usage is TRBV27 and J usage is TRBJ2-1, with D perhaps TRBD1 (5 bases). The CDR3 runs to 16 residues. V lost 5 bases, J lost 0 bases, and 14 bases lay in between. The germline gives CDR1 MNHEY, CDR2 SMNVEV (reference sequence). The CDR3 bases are TGTGCCAGCAGTCGAACTCGGACAACCTCCTACAATGAGCAGTTCTTC. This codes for CASSRTRTTSYNEQFF.

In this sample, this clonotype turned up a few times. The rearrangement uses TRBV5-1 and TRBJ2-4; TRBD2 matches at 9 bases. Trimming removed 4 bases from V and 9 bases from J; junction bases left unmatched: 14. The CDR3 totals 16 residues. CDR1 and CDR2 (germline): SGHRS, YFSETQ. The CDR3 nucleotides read TGCGCCAGCAGCCCTCTCCCCGGACTAGCGTCCGCCATTCAGTACTTC. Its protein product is CASSPLPGLASAIQYF.

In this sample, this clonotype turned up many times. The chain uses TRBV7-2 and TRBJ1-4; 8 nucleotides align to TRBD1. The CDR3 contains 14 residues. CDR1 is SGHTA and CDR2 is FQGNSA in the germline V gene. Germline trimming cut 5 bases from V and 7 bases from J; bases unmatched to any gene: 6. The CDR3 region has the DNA TGTGCCAGCAGCCAAGGACAGGGACGTGAAAAACTGTTTTTT. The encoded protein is CASSQGQGREKLFF.

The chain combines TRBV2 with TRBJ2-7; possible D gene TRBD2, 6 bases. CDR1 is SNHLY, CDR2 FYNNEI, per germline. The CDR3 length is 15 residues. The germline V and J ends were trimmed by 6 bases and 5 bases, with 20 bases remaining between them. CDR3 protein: CASSDPGGNSHEQYF. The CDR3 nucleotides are TGTGCCAGCAGCGACCCCGGAGGGAACAGCCACGAGCAGTACTTC.

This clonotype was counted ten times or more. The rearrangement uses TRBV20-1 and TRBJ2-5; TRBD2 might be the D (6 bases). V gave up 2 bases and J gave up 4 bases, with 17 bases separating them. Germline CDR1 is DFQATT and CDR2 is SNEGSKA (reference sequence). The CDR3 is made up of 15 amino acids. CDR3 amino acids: CSARSGLSSGETQYF. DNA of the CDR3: TGCAGTGCTAGATCGGGACTCTCGTCAGGAGAGACCCAGTACTTC.

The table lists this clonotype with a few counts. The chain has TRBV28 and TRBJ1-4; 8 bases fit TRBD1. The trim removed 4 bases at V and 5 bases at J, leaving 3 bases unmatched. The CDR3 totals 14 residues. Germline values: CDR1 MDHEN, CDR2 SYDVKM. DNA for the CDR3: TGTGCCAGCAGTTCGGGACAGGCGAATGAAAAACTGTTTTTT. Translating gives CASSSGQANEKLFF. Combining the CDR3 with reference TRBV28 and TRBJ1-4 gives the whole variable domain DVKVTQSSRYLVKRTGEKVFLECVQDMDHENMFWYRQDPGLGLRLIYFSYDVKMKEKGDIPEGYSVSREKKERFSLILESASTNQTSMYLCASSSGQANEKLFFGSGTQLSVL.

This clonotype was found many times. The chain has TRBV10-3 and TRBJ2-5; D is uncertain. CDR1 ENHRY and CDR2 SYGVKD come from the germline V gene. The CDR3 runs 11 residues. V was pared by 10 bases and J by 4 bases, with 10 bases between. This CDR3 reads CATRTGETQYF. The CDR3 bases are TGTGCCACTAGGACGGGAGAGACCCAGTACTTC.

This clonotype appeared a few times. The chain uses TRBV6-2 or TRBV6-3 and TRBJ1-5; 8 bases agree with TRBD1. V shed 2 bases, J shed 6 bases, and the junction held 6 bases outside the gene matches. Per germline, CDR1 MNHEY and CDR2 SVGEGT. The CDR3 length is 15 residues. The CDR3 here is CASSYPDRAAQPQHF. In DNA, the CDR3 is TGTGCCAGCAGTTACCCGGACAGGGCGGCTCAGCCCCAGCATTTT.

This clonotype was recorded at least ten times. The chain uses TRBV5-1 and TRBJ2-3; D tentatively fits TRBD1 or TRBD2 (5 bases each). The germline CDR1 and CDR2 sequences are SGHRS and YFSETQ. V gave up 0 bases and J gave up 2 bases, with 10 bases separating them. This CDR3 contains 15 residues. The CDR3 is CASSLVGGTTDTQYF. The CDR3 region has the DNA TGCGCCAGCAGCTTGGTGGGTGGGACCACAGATACGCAGTATTTT.

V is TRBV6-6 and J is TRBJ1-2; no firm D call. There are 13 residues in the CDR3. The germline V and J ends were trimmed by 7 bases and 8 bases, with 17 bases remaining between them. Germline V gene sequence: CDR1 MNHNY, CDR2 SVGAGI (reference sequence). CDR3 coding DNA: TGTGCCAGCATTCGTGGTCCCATCGGAGGCTACACCTTC. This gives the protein CASIRGPIGGYTF.

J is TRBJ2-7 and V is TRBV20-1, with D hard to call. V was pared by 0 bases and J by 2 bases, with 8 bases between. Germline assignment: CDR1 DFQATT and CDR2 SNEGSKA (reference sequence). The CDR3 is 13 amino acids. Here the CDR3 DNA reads TGCAGTGCTAGAGAGGCCCCTACCTACGAGCAGTACTTC. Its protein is CSAREAPTYEQYF.

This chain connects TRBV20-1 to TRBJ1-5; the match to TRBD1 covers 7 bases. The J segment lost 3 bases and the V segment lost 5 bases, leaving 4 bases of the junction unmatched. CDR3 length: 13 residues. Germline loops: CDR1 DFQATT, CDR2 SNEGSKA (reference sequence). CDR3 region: CSAQQGTNQPQHF. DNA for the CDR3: TGCAGTGCTCAACAGGGGACCAATCAGCCCCAGCATTTT.

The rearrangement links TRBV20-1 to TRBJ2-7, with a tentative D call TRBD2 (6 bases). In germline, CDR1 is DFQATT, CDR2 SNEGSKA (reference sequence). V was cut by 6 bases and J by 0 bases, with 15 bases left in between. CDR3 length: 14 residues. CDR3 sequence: CSATLAHSSYEQYF. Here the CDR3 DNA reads TGCAGTGCGACCCTAGCGCATAGCTCCTACGAGCAGTACTTC.

CDR3 DNA: TGCAGTGTCCAACTAGCGGGAGGGCCCTACGAGCAGTACTTC. Protein: CSVQLAGGPYEQYF. V and J are TRBV20-1 and TRBJ2-7; 13 positions match TRBD2. The CDR3 length is 14 residues. Trimming cost V 7 bases and J 2 bases; bases outside gene matches: 5. CDR1 is DFQATT and CDR2 is SNEGSKA in the germline V gene (reference sequence).